A single sample is the source of the 8 T cell receptor beta chains below, sequenced in a study of response to subunit inactivated influenza vaccine. Via MiXCR, TCRdb re-called the RT-PCR reads, giving one row per CDR3 protein. This sample has 250,000 to 350,000 distinct CDR3 sequences, with 22% found just once. The starting material was PBMCs from blood, obtained 21 months after vaccination. The origin of the receptors is a man aged 50 to 69 who received an inactivated influenza vaccine.

The chain carries TRBV2 and TRBJ1-2; D may be TRBD1 (5 bases). Trimming took 5 bases from V and 6 from J, leaving 13 bases between them. The CDR3 is 13 amino acids. Germline lookup yields CDR1 SNHLY and CDR2 FYNNEI. As DNA, the CDR3 is TGTGCCAGCAGTCTCAGGGAGGGAGATGGCTACACCTTC. It codes for CASSLREGDGYTF.

The chain combines TRBV7-2 with TRBJ1-1, with 7 positions matching TRBD1. The CDR3 covers 14 residues. J was trimmed by 3 bases and V by 4 bases; bases with no gene match: 5. In germline, CDR1 is SGHTA, CDR2 FQGNSA. This CDR3 reads CASSSRQGDTEAFF. The CDR3 region has the DNA TGTGCCAGCAGCTCACGACAGGGAGACACTGAAGCTTTCTTT.

The chain joins TRBV7-2 to TRBJ2-1; 13 nucleotides line up with TRBD2. J was trimmed by 13 bases and V by 6 bases; bases with no gene match: 9. CDR1 and CDR2 (germline): SGHTA, FQGNSA. The CDR3 extends over 14 amino acids. CDR3: CASRGLAGFRLQFF. The CDR3 nucleotides are TGTGCCAGCAGGGGACTAGCGGGATTCCGGCTACAGTTCTTC. Filled out from reference TRBV7-2 and TRBJ2-1, the complete variable domain reads GAGVSQSPSNKVTEKGKDVELRCDPISGHTALYWYRQSLGQGLEFLIYFQGNSAPDKSGLPSDRFSAERTGGSVSTLTIQRTQQEDSAVYLCASRGLAGFRLQFFGPGTRLTVL.

The rearrangement joins TRBV6-2 or TRBV6-3 to TRBJ1-1; D remains ambiguous. V lost 6 bases, J lost 4 bases, and 12 bases lay in between. Germline loops: CDR1 MNHEY, CDR2 SVGEGT. The CDR3 sequence is 13 residues long. The DNA of the CDR3 is TGTGCCAGCAGGGACGGACTTCTCACTGAAGCTTTCTTT. Amino acid sequence: CASRDGLLTEAFF.

The J gene is TRBJ2-3, the V gene TRBV6-2 or TRBV6-3; 9 positions agree with TRBD1. Germline values: CDR1 MNHEY, CDR2 SVGEGT. Losses at the gene ends were 6 bases for V and 5 bases for J; bases not matched to a gene: 9. CDR3 size: 15 residues. CDR3 bases: TGTGCCAGCAGAGGGGGACAGGGTAGCGGAGATACGCAGTATTTT. Its translation is CASRGGQGSGDTQYF.

In this sample, this clonotype turned up a few times. The rearrangement joins TRBV20-1 to TRBJ1-6, with D perhaps TRBD1 (6 bases). Germline V CDR1 and CDR2: DFQATT, SNEGSKA (reference sequence). Between the trimmed V and J ends, which lost 5 bases and 7 bases, there was a span of 12 bases. This CDR3 spans 13 amino acids. In DNA form, the CDR3 reads TGCAGTGCTCTCGACAGGCTGAATTCACCCCTCCACTTT. Amino acids: CSALDRLNSPLHF.

Only a few counts were recorded for this clonotype. The V call is TRBV4-1, the J call TRBJ1-5, with a tentative D call TRBD1 (5 bases). The CDR3 is 17 residues long. V was shortened by 1 base and J by 1 base, with 14 bases between the two germline ends. Germline CDR1 is MGHRA and CDR2 is YSYEKL. The CDR3 DNA follows: TGCGCCAGCAGCCAAGTCGGAGGGACGTCGAGCAATCAGCCCCAGCATTTT. Protein sequence: CASSQVGGTSSNQPQHF.

The V gene is TRBV28, the J gene TRBJ2-7, with TRBD1 matching 12 bases. Germline V gene lookup returns CDR1 MDHEN and CDR2 SYDVKM. With V trimmed by 7 bases and J by 4 bases, 14 bases remained unmatched. The CDR3 loop spans 17 amino acids. Written as DNA, the CDR3 is TGTGCCAGCAACAGTTATTGGGGGGGACAGGGGGCTTACGAGCAGTACTTC. Encoded protein: CASNSYWGGQGAYEQYF.